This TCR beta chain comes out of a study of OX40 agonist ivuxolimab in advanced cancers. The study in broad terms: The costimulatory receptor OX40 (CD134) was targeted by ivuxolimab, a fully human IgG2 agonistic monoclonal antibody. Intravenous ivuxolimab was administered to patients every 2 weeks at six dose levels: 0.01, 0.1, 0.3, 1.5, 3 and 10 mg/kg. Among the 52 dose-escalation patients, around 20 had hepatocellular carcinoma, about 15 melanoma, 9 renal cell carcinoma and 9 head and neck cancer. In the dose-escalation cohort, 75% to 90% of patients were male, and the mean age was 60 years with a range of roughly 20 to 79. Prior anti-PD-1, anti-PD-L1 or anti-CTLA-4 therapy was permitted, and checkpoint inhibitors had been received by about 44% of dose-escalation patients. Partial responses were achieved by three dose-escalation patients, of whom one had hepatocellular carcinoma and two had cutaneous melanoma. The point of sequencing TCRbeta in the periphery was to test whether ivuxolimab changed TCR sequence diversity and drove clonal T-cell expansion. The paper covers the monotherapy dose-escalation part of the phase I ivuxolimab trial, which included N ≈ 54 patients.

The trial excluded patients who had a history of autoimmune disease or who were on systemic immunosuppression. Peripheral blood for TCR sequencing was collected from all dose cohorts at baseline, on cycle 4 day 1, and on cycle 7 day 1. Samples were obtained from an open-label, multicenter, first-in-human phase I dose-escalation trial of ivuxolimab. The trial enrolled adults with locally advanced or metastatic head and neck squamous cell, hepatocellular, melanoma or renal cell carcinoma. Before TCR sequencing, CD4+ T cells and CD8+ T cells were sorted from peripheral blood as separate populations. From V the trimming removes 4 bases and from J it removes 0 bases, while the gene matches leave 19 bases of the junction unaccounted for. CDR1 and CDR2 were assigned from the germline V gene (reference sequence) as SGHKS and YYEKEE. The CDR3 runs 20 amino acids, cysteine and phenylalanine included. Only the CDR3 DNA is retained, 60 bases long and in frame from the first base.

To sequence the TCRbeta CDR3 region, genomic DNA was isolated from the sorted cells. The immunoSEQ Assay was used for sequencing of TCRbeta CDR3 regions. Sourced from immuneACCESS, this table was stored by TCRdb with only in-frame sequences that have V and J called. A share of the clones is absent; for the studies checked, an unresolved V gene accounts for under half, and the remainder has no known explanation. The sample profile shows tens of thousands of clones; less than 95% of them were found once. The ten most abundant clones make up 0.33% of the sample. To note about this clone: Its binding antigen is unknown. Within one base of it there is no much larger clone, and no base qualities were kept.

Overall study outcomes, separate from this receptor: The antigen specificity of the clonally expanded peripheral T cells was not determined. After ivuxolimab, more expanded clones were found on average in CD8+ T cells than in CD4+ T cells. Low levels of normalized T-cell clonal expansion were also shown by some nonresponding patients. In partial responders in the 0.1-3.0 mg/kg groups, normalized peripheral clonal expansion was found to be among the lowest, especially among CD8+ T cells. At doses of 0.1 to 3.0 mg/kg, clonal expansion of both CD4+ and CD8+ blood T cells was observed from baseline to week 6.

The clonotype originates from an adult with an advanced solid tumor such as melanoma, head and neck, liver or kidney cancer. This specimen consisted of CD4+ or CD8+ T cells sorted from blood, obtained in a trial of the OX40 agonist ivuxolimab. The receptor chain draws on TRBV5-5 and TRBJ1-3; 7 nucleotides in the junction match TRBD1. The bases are TGTGCCAGCAGCCGCGGGACAGCGGGAAACCGACTAAGCTCTGGAAACACCATATATTTT. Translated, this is CASSRGTAGNRLSSGNTIYF.